This is a list of T cell receptor beta chains from one sample in a study of OX40 agonist ivuxolimab in advanced cancers. The assay was immunoSEQ multiplex PCR, and TCRdb's table has in-frame clones only and misses some. Here the sample spans fewer than 60,000 clones, roughly 80% being singletons. The sequencing used CD4+ or CD8+ T cells sorted from blood, collected in a trial of the OX40 agonist ivuxolimab. These receptors came from an adult with an advanced solid tumor such as melanoma, head and neck, liver or kidney cancer. The CDR3 runs from the conserved cysteine through the conserved F or W. D genes are given only for firm matches. Clone size, where shown, is once, few, many, or a class for clones that have expanded.

V gene	J gene	clone size	D gene	CDR3 DNA	CDR3 protein
TRBV27	TRBJ1-1	.	TRBD1	TGTGCCAGCACAACCATGACAGGGAGGGGAGGAAACACTGAAGCTTTCTTT	CASTTMTGRGGNTEAFF
TRBV18	TRBJ2-5	.	TRBD2	TGTGCCAGCTCACCGGGACTAGCGGGACAAGAGACCCAGTACTTC	CASSPGLAGQETQYF
TRBV7-8	TRBJ2-3	.	.	TGTGCCAGCAGCTTAGTAGACGGGGGGCGGTCAGATACGCAGTATTTT	CASSLVDGGRSDTQYF
TRBV7-8	TRBJ1-2	.	.	TGTGCCAGCAGCCGGACGGGGCTCTCCTATGGCTACACCTTC	CASSRTGLSYGYTF
TRBV7-3	TRBJ1-2	.	.	TGTGCCAGCAGCTTAAGAGGGAGGGGTATGGCTAACTATGGCTACACCTTC	CASSLRGRGMANYGYTF
TRBV4-3	TRBJ2-5	.	.	TGCGCCAGCAGCCAAGCCCCATACCAGGCTCACCTGGAAGAGACCCAGTACTTC	CASSQAPYQAHLEETQYF
TRBV2	TRBJ2-7	once	.	TGTGCCAGCGGTAGTAGACAGGCTACCTACGAGCAGTACTTC	CASGSRQATYEQYF
TRBV5-4	TRBJ1-4	.	.	TGTGCCAGCAGCTTCCCTAATGAAAAACTGTTTTTT	CASSFPNEKLFF
TRBV11-3	TRBJ2-2	few	.	TGTGCCAGCAGCGGCACCGGGGAGCTGTTTTTT	CASSGTGELFF
TRBV28	TRBJ1-3	.	.	TGTGCCAGCAGTCCCGCAGACCTCTCTGGAAACACCATATATTTT	CASSPADLSGNTIYF
TRBV19	TRBJ2-3	.	.	TGTGCCAGTAGTATAGTTCCGGATACGCAGTATTTT	CASSIVPDTQYF
TRBV7-2	TRBJ1-6	.	.	TGTGCCAGCAGCTTAACCGTCTCTTCACCCCTCCACTTT	CASSLTVSSPLHF
TRBV5-8	TRBJ2-5	.	.	TGTGCCAGCAGCTTGGAGCCCCACCAAGAGACCCAGTACTTC	CASSLEPHQETQYF
TRBV10-3	TRBJ2-5	.	.	TGTGCCATCAGTGATAGGGGATCAAGAGATGCCCAGTACTTC	CAISDRGSRDAQYF
TRBV19	TRBJ1-5	.	TRBD1	TGTGCCAGTACAGAACTCTGGACAGGGGCCAATCAGCCCCAGCATTTT	CASTELWTGANQPQHF
TRBV11-2	TRBJ2-7	.	TRBD2	TGTGCCAGCAGCCGACTAGCGGGAGCCTACGAGCAGTACTTC	CASSRLAGAYEQYF
TRBV5-1	TRBJ1-1	.	.	TGCGCCAGCAGCTTCACTCAGAACTTTAACACTGAAGCTTTCTTT	CASSFTQNFNTEAFF
TRBV7-2	TRBJ1-6	medium-sized	TRBD1	TGTGCCAGCAGCTCTAGGACAGGGTTTAGTTCACCCCTCCACTTT	CASSSRTGFSSPLHF
TRBV7-6	TRBJ2-7	few	.	TGTGCCAGCAGCACAGGGCCCGAGCAGTACTTC	CASSTGPEQYF
TRBV7-9	TRBJ1-6	.	.	TGTGCCAGCAGCTTAGGAGAAACCTATAATTCACCCCTCCACTTT	CASSLGETYNSPLHF
TRBV10-2	TRBJ2-7	once	.	TGCGCCAGCAGTGAGGCTCAGGGTAGCTCCTACGAGCAGTACTTC	CASSEAQGSSYEQYF
TRBV5-1	TRBJ1-6	.	.	TGCGCCAGCAGCTTGGAGGGGGGCAGTTCACCCCTCCACTTT	CASSLEGGSSPLHF
TRBV19	TRBJ2-1	.	TRBD2	TGTGCCAGTAGGGCAGGACTAGCGGGGGTGAAATTTTATGAGCAGTTCTTC	CASRAGLAGVKFYEQFF
TRBV28	TRBJ1-4	.	.	TGTGCCAGCAGTTACGACAGTGCAACTAATGAAAAACTGTTTTTT	CASSYDSATNEKLFF
TRBV4-1	TRBJ1-3	.	.	TGCGCCAGCAGCCAAGTCCAGTCCTCTGGAAACACCATATATTTT	CASSQVQSSGNTIYF
TRBV2	TRBJ1-2	.	.	TGTGCCAGCAGTGACATTGGATGGGGCTACACCTTC	CASSDIGWGYTF
TRBV7-2	TRBJ2-3	.	.	TGTGCCAGCAGCTTAGACACAGATACGCAGTATTTT	CASSLDTDTQYF
TRBV6-1	TRBJ2-3	.	.	TGTGCCAGCTTGTACGGGGGCGGAGATACGCAGTATTTT	CASLYGGGDTQYF
TRBV5-5	TRBJ1-2	.	.	TGTGCCAGCAGCTTGGTTTCGGGGAACTATGGCTACACCTTC	CASSLVSGNYGYTF
TRBV5-6	TRBJ2-7	.	TRBD1	TGTGCCAGCAGCTTGGTCCAGGGGGCCTCCTACGAGCAGTACTTC	CASSLVQGASYEQYF
TRBV9	TRBJ2-1	.	.	TGTGCCAGCAGCGTAGCCAACAATGAGCAGTTCTTC	CASSVANNEQFF
TRBV7-6	TRBJ2-3	once	TRBD2	TGTGCCAGCAGCGGAAGAGGGACTAGCCCCACAGATACGCAGTATTTT	CASSGRGTSPTDTQYF
TRBV28	TRBJ2-2	.	.	TGTGCCACCTTAAAGGACTTGGGGGGGGAGCTGTTTTTT	CATLKDLGGELFF
TRBV4-1	TRBJ1-2	medium-sized	.	TGCGCCAGCAGCCACCTGGGTTTCTCCAACTATGGCTACACCTTC	CASSHLGFSNYGYTF
TRBV6-6	TRBJ1-5	.	TRBD1	TGTGCCAGCAGAGACAGGGTAGGCGATCAGCCCCAGCATTTT	CASRDRVGDQPQHF
TRBV10-3	TRBJ2-1	.	TRBD2	TGTGCCATCAGTCAGCTAGCGGGAGGGTACAATGAGCAGTTCTTC	CAISQLAGGYNEQFF
TRBV7-2	TRBJ2-7	.	TRBD2	TGTGCCAGTCAAGGGGCCGGGGGGGAGCAGTACTTC	CASQGAGGEQYF
TRBV29-1	TRBJ2-2	.	.	TGCAGCGTTGAACTGCGGAACACCGGGGAGCTGTTTTTT	CSVELRNTGELFF
TRBV5-5	TRBJ1-5	.	.	TGTGCCAGCAGCTTGGCTTGGGGGGCAGGGCCCCAGCATTTT	CASSLAWGAGPQHF
TRBV5-4	TRBJ2-2	few	.	TGTGCCAGCAGCTTGAGGCAAAGGGCGGACACCGGGGAGCTGTTTTTT	CASSLRQRADTGELFF
TRBV19	TRBJ1-5	.	.	TGTGCCAGTAAACAGAGCAATCAGCCCCAGCATTTT	CASKQSNQPQHF
TRBV28	TRBJ1-5	.	.	TGTGCCAGCAGTTTAAGAAGGGACAATCAGCCCCAGCATTTT	CASSLRRDNQPQHF
TRBV5-8	TRBJ1-2	.	.	TGTGCCAGCAGCTCCCAGGGATACTATGGCTACACCTTC	CASSSQGYYGYTF
TRBV2	TRBJ2-3	.	.	TGTGCCGGAGGGGCGGCTTCTAGCACAGATACGCAGTATTTT	CAGGAASSTDTQYF
TRBV18	TRBJ2-1	.	.	TGTGCCAGCTCACCACAGGTTAGCGGATACTACAATGAGCAGTTCTTC	CASSPQVSGYYNEQFF
TRBV4-3	TRBJ2-5	.	TRBD1	TGCGCCAGCAGCCAAGATCTCACAGGGGCTGGTGGAGAGACCCAGTACTTC	CASSQDLTGAGGETQYF
TRBV19	TRBJ2-1	once	.	TGTGCCAGTAGTTTTAGGGTAACCGACAATGAGCAGTTCTTC	CASSFRVTDNEQFF
TRBV7-3	TRBJ2-1	.	TRBD2	TGTGCCAGCAGCTTTCGGGTAGGGGACTATCCCTTCAATGAGCAGTTCTTC	CASSFRVGDYPFNEQFF